What follows are 31 T cell receptor beta chains derived from one specimen sequenced in a study of blood T cells in healthy people across ages. Combining a sample-barcoded 5' primer with a J-beta primer mix, a second PCR ran for roughly 7 to 12 cycles. Using its own MiXCR run on the 5' RACE reads, TCRdb lists one record per CDR3 protein. The table lists 1.2 million to 1.5 million distinct CDR3 sequences, around two fifths of them singletons. The sample comprised blood. These receptors were collected from a woman in her late teens or twenties in good health.

This chain joins TRBV6-2 or TRBV6-3 and TRBJ2-1; the D gene could be TRBD1 or TRBD2 (5 bases each). Germline values: CDR1 MNHEY, CDR2 SVGEGT. Trimming cost V 7 bases and J 4 bases, with 11 bases left between them. This CDR3 contains 13 residues. This CDR3 is CASMDEGYNEQFF. In DNA form, the CDR3 reads TGTGCCAGCATGGACGAGGGGTACAATGAGCAGTTCTTC.

The rearrangement joins TRBV9 to TRBJ2-1; tentatively, D is TRBD2 (5 bases). Trimming took 10 bases from V and 0 from J, leaving 11 bases between them. The length of the CDR3 is 13 residues. CDR1 and CDR2 (germline): SGDLS, YYNGEE. The CDR3: CAGARDSYNEQFF. As DNA, the CDR3 is TGTGCCGGCGCTCGGGACTCCTACAATGAGCAGTTCTTC.

This sequence joins TRBV7-2 and TRBJ2-5, with D maybe TRBD1 (6 bases). V was trimmed by 5 bases and J by 3 bases, leaving 16 bases between them. This CDR3 comprises 15 residues. Germline-derived CDR1 and CDR2 are SGHTA and FQGNSA. The CDR3 spells CASSRASQGKETQYF. DNA for the CDR3: TGTGCCAGCAGCCGAGCGTCGCAGGGGAAAGAGACCCAGTACTTC.

The CDR3 DNA sequence: TGTGCCAGCAGGAACCGTCTAGCGGGGGGCCTCTACAATGAGCAGTTCTTC. Protein: CASRNRLAGGLYNEQFF. The V gene is TRBV7-9, the J gene TRBJ2-1; 11 bases agree with TRBD2. This CDR3 is built from 17 residues. CDR1 and CDR2 from the germline V gene are SEHNR and FQNEAQ (reference sequence). V gave up 6 bases and J gave up 3 bases; unmatched junction bases: 10.

This chain connects TRBV29-1 to TRBJ1-2; D gene ambiguous. The germline V gene has CDR1 SQVTM and CDR2 ANQGSEA. The CDR3 sequence is 16 residues long. V lost 3 bases and J lost 0, with 17 bases in between. CDR3 in DNA: TGCAGCGTTGACCACCTTCGCGGCTCTGCTAACTATGGCTACACCTTC. Its translation: CSVDHLRGSANYGYTF.

DNA for the CDR3: TGTGCCAGCAGCCAAGAAGGGGGCGCGGGGAACATTCAGTACTTC. This codes for CASSQEGGAGNIQYF. The chain recombines TRBV3-1 with TRBJ2-4; maybe TRBD1 (7 bases). Germline CDR1 LGHDT, CDR2 YNNKEL (reference sequence). This CDR3 contains 15 residues. V dropped 0 bases and J dropped 7 bases, with 13 bases sitting between them.

The chain links TRBV6-1 to TRBJ1-2, with D unresolved. The CDR3 sequence is 15 residues long. Germline-derived CDR1 and CDR2 are MNHNS and SASEGT. V lost 6 bases and J lost 2, with 16 bases in between. DNA of the CDR3: TGTGCCAGCAGGGCAGATGCCGCACCGAACTATGGCTACACCTTC. Its protein product is CASRADAAPNYGYTF.

This clonotype was observed a few times. The gene calls are TRBV20-1 and TRBJ2-7, with 14 bases fitting TRBD2. This CDR3 region has 15 residues. From germline, CDR1 is DFQATT and CDR2 SNEGSKA (reference sequence). V was pared by 6 bases and J by 2 bases, with 6 bases of the junction left unmatched. The CDR3 nucleotides are TGCAGTGCCCCGACTAGCGGGAGGGTGACCTACGAGCAGTACTTC. Translating gives CSAPTSGRVTYEQYF.

A few counts support this clonotype. The rearrangement links TRBV20-1 to TRBJ2-3; weak D call: TRBD2 (6 bases). The germline V gene has CDR1 DFQATT and CDR2 SNEGSKA (reference sequence). The CDR3 covers 15 residues. Trimming removed 0 bases from V and 5 bases from J, with 15 bases in between. This chain's CDR3 is CSAREGGVGGDTQYF. The CDR3 region has the DNA TGCAGTGCTAGAGAAGGCGGGGTCGGGGGAGATACGCAGTATTTT.

This clonotype was counted a few times. V and J are TRBV7-2 and TRBJ2-3; D is possibly TRBD1 or TRBD2 (5 bases each). This CDR3 has 14 amino acids. Germline CDR1 and CDR2: SGHTA and FQGNSA. V was clipped by 7 bases and J by 2 bases, with 13 bases between them. The CDR3 coding sequence is TGTGCCAGCACCCCCGGGGCCTTCACAGATACGCAGTATTTT. Protein product: CASTPGAFTDTQYF.

On this clonotype itself: A much larger clonotype is one base distant, so this may be a read error. The rearrangement uses TRBV30 and TRBJ1-6; 7 bases are a match to TRBD1. CDR1 and CDR2 (germline): GTSNPN, SVGIG (reference sequence). Trimming removed 5 bases from V and 11 bases from J; junction bases left unmatched: 9. This CDR3 region has 13 residues. DNA of the CDR3: TGTGCCTGGGGCACACAGGGGAATCCACCCCTCCACTTT. It translates to CAWGTQGNPPLHF.

This rearrangement joins TRBV20-1 to TRBJ2-1; 9 bases align to TRBD2. The CDR3 has 14 amino acids. V dropped 5 bases and J dropped 8; count of bases not matched to a gene: 10. Looked up from germline, CDR1 is DFQATT and CDR2 is SNEGSKA (reference sequence). This chain's CDR3 is CSARTVAGAYEQFF. CDR3 nucleotide sequence: TGCAGTGCTCGCACGGTAGCGGGAGCATATGAGCAGTTCTTC.

This clonotype was seen once. The chain links TRBV21-1 to TRBJ2-1; the D call TRBD2 from the table was never checked on the DNA. TRBV21-1 is marked as a pseudogene. This CDR3 has 17 amino acids. The CDR3 coding sequence is TGTGCCAGCAGCATTGGGTGTTCGCGGGGGGATGACAATGAGCAGTTCTTC. Translated: CASSIGCSRGDDNEQFF.

This clonotype was counted only a few times. This sequence joins TRBV5-6 and TRBJ2-1; weak D call: TRBD2 (5 bases). Deletions cut 0 bases from V and 0 bases from J, with 16 bases between. This CDR3 spans 18 amino acids. The germline CDR1 and CDR2 sequences are SGHDT and YYEEEE. The CDR3 sequence is CASSLGWFGVSSYNEQFF. The CDR3 DNA reads TGTGCCAGCAGCTTGGGGTGGTTCGGGGTGAGCTCCTACAATGAGCAGTTCTTC.

The chain combines TRBV6-1 with TRBJ2-7, with D perhaps TRBD1 (5 bases). Germline assignment: CDR1 MNHNS and CDR2 SASEGT. V dropped 5 bases and J dropped 7 bases, with 21 bases sitting between them. The CDR3 runs to 15 residues. Here the CDR3 reads CASSTPQAVRFEQYF. CDR3 DNA sequence: TGTGCCAGCAGTACCCCACAGGCGGTTAGGTTTGAGCAGTACTTC.

The chain uses TRBV10-3 and TRBJ2-1; weak D call: TRBD2 (6 bases). The germline V gene encodes CDR1 ENHRY and CDR2 SYGVKD. The V end was cut by 9 bases, the J end by 6 bases, with 18 bases between. This CDR3 region has 14 residues. The CDR3 nucleotides read TGTGCCATGTTAGTGGGAGGTGGTGGCAATGAGCAGTTCTTC. This gives the protein CAMLVGGGGNEQFF.

This clonotype has a handful of counts. This chain links TRBV4-2 with TRBJ2-5; tentatively, D is TRBD2 (6 bases). The CDR3 consists of 17 residues. Germline V lookup: CDR1 LGHNA, CDR2 YNFKEQ. V gave up 3 bases and J gave up 4 bases, with 21 bases separating them. The CDR3 DNA reads as TGTGCCAGCAGCCATTCAACTGCTGGGGGGATTGGAGAGACCCAGTACTTC. Amino acid sequence: CASSHSTAGGIGETQYF.

In its sample, this clonotype was seen a few times. The V gene is TRBV4-1, the J gene TRBJ2-4; D not certain. The length of the CDR3 is 18 residues. Trimming removed 1 base at V and 2 bases at J, with 18 bases between. In germline, CDR1 is MGHRA, CDR2 YSYEKL. This CDR3 reads CASSQASPLGLTKNIQYF. CDR3 nucleotides: TGCGCCAGCAGCCAAGCGTCCCCATTGGGCCTAACCAAAAACATTCAGTACTTC.

The chain employs TRBV28 and TRBJ2-1; 7 bases are a match to TRBD1. The CDR3 has 17 amino acids. Germline values: CDR1 MDHEN, CDR2 SYDVKM. The V gene end was trimmed by 6 bases and the J gene end by 6 bases; junction bases not matched to a gene: 17. The CDR3 nucleotides are TGTGCCAGCAGGGCTACTACAGGGGCCACCGGCGGCAATGAGCAGTTCTTC. Protein: CASRATTGATGGNEQFF.

This chain joins TRBV19 and TRBJ2-7, with D tentatively TRBD1 (7 bases). The V gene lost 5 bases and the J gene lost 3 bases, with 20 bases spanning the gap. CDR3 length equals 16 residues. Germline loops: CDR1 LNHDA, CDR2 SQIVND (reference sequence). Written as DNA, the CDR3 is TGTGCCAGTAGTCCCCTCAGGGGGGCCATCATCTACGAGCAGTACTTC. Residues: CASSPLRGAIIYEQYF. Full variable domain (rest looked up from reference TRBV19 and TRBJ2-7): DGGITQSPKYLFRKEGQNVTLSCEQNLNHDAMYWYRQDPGQGLRLIYYSQIVNDFQKGDIAEGYSVSREKKESFPLTVTSAQKNPTAFYLCASSPLRGAIIYEQYFGPGTRLTVT.

In this sample, this clonotype turned up a few times. This sequence joins TRBV28 and TRBJ2-5; D may be TRBD1 or TRBD2 (5 bases each). The germline gives CDR1 MDHEN, CDR2 SYDVKM. This CDR3 has 14 amino acids. V lost 6 bases, J lost 4 bases, and 15 bases lay in between. The CDR3 DNA follows: TGTGCCAGCAGCCGGGACGGGCTGGGAGAGACCCAGTACTTC. This translates into CASSRDGLGETQYF.

This chain links TRBV7-2 with TRBJ2-2; 7 bases line up with TRBD2. The CDR3 loop spans 12 amino acids. CDR1 and CDR2 from the germline V gene are SGHTA and FQGNSA. After removal of 5 bases from V and 8 bases from J, the junction contained 2 bases not matched to a gene. The CDR3 loop is CASSARGGELFF. CDR3 coding DNA: TGTGCCAGCAGCGCGCGGGGGGGGGAGCTGTTTTTT.

This sequence joins TRBV20-1 and TRBJ2-5, with no clear D. The end of the DNA is better explained by TRBJ2-7, so the J call may be wrong. The germline V gene encodes CDR1 DFQATT and CDR2 SNEGSKA (reference sequence). The CDR3 contains 12 residues. CDR3 sequence reads: CSASTINYEQYF. CDR3 nucleotide sequence: TGCAGTGCTAGCACTATAAACTACGAGCAGTACTTC.

The chain employs TRBV27 and TRBJ1-6; D may be TRBD1 (5 bases). The germline V gene encodes CDR1 MNHEY and CDR2 SMNVEV (reference sequence). The CDR3 consists of 14 residues. The ends were cut back, 5 bases at V and 8 bases at J, with 13 bases in the middle. In DNA, the CDR3 is TGTGCCAGCAGTGTGCGAGGGACCGATTCACCCCTCCACTTT. Translating it yields CASSVRGTDSPLHF.

The V call is TRBV27, the J call TRBJ2-1; D remains unclear. The length of the CDR3 is 13 residues. The V and J ends lost 5 bases and 7 bases respectively, with 12 bases between them. CDR1 is MNHEY, CDR2 SMNVEV, per germline (reference sequence). CDR3 coding DNA: TGTGCCAGCAGTGTAGACGACGAAAATGAGCAGTTCTTC. Amino acids: CASSVDDENEQFF.

V gene TRBV20-1 combines with J gene TRBJ1-6; D not certain. The V gene's germline CDR1 is DFQATT and CDR2 SNEGSKA (reference sequence). Between the trimmed V and J ends, which lost 0 bases and 7 bases, there was a span of 10 bases. This CDR3 contains 14 residues. The CDR3 protein is CSARDLESNSPLHF. CDR3 coding DNA: TGCAGTGCTAGAGATCTAGAGTCGAATTCACCCCTCCACTTT.

This clonotype was detected only a few times. The chain couples TRBV2 to TRBJ2-3; 14 bases are a match to TRBD2. The CDR3 sequence is 16 residues long. CDR1 SNHLY and CDR2 FYNNEI come from the germline V gene. V lost 8 bases, J lost 0 bases, and 4 bases stayed unmatched. The CDR3 region is CASGTSGGLSTDTQYF. CDR3 sequence (DNA): TGTGCCAGCGGGACTAGCGGGGGACTTAGCACAGATACGCAGTATTTT.

This clonotype was detected ten times or more. The rearrangement links TRBV2 to TRBJ2-7; D possibly corresponds to TRBD1 (5 bases). The germline gives CDR1 SNHLY, CDR2 FYNNEI. This CDR3 region has 11 residues. CDR3 nucleotides: TGTGCTTCCAGGGTGGGCTACGAGCAGTACTTC. Translating gives CASRVGYEQYF.

The V and J genes are TRBV7-2 and TRBJ2-5, with TRBD2 matching over 9 bases. Per germline, CDR1 SGHTA and CDR2 FQGNSA. CDR3 length: 16 residues. Trimming cost V 4 bases and J 0 bases; bases outside gene matches: 6. The CDR3 DNA follows: TGTGCCAGCAGCTCAACAGCGGGGGGTTACCAAGAGACCCAGTACTTC. It encodes CASSSTAGGYQETQYF.

The chain carries TRBV7-9 and TRBJ1-4; possibly TRBD1 for D (5 bases). The CDR3 is made up of 15 amino acids. Germline loops: CDR1 SEHNR, CDR2 FQNEAQ (reference sequence). The V and J ends lost 1 base and 6 bases respectively, with 12 bases between them. CDR3 amino acids: CASSLEQGGDEKLFF. The CDR3 coding sequence is TGTGCCAGCAGCTTAGAGCAGGGTGGAGATGAAAAACTGTTTTTT. The full variable domain, rest sourced from reference TRBV7-9 and TRBJ1-4, is DTGVSQNPRHKITKRGQNVTFRCDPISEHNRLYWYRQTLGQGPEFLTYFQNEAQLEKSRLLSDRFSAERPKGSFSTLEIQRTEQGDSAMYLCASSLEQGGDEKLFFGSGTQLSVL.

The rearrangement links TRBV9 to TRBJ2-3; 11 nucleotides match TRBD2. V dropped 3 bases and J dropped 0; count of bases not matched to a gene: 9. The length of the CDR3 is 18 residues. Germline V gene lookup returns CDR1 SGDLS and CDR2 YYNGEE. The CDR3 loop is CASSAGRLAGFSTDTQYF. CDR3 DNA sequence: TGTGCCAGCAGCGCGGGCAGACTAGCGGGGTTTAGCACAGATACGCAGTATTTT.